Below, one TCR beta chain is given with its context. V lost 5 bases and J lost 5, with 9 bases in between. This CDR3 region has 12 residues. The germline V gene has CDR1 MGHDK and CDR2 SYGVNS. This entry is derived from a study of T cell changes during pregnancy in multiple sclerosis. The table came from immunoSEQ multiplex PCR; TCRdb's copy has only in-frame clones and leaves some out. The table shows about 87,000 clones, with roughly 93% occurring only once. The rearrangement links TRBV25-1 to TRBJ2-5, with D unclear. Sequenced here: peripheral blood, sampled in the third trimester of pregnancy. The clonotype comes from a female donor in good health, enrolled as a control in a pregnancy study. CDR3 DNA sequence: TGTGCCAGCAGTCCCGGCAGGGAGACCCAGTACTTC. Translated: CASSPGRETQYF.